This T cell receptor beta chain was recovered during a study of T cell responses to AZD1222 COVID-19 vaccine. Broader study findings: Donors in the cohort were predominantly white British and more often female, and clonal diversity was possibly underestimated. Nearly half of spike-specific TCRs reportedly target unmutated variant regions.

Germline V gene sequence: CDR1 SGHVS, CDR2 FNYEAQ. The length of the CDR3 is 13 residues. V trimming: 4 bases; J trimming: 5 bases; junction bases outside the gene matches: 3. This table comes from immunoSEQ multiplex PCR, and its TCRdb copy is limited to in-frame clones, with some not included. The sample consists of around 150,000 clones, roughly 88% of them appearing once. Concerning this clone: Its antigen is currently unknown.

The specimen was peripheral blood, collected on day 0 of MenACWY control vaccination. The receptor's source is an adult in good health. This chain uses TRBV7-6 with TRBJ1-1; TRBD1 agrees at 8 bases. CDR3 in DNA: TGTGCCAGCAGCTGGACAGGGAATACTGAAGCTTTCTTT. Translating gives CASSWTGNTEAFF.